Presented here are 31 T cell receptor beta chains from one specimen sequenced in a study of cytomegalovirus exposure and HLA in healthy donors. Amplification used 60 Vbeta primers and 13 Jbeta primers. Clones were sequenced by immunoSEQ multiplex PCR, and TCRdb holds only the in-frame ones, with some missing. The top ten clones hold approximately 10% of a sample with some 98,000 clones, around 80% of them seen once. Source material: PBMCs. The receptors here all came from a man aged 18 to 30 in good health and CMV-seropositive.

V gene TRBV29-1 combines with J gene TRBJ2-3; D remains unclear. The CDR3 has 12 amino acids. Germline V CDR1 and CDR2: SQVTM, ANQGSEA. V was shortened by 2 bases and J by 6 bases, with 9 bases between the two germline ends. CDR3 nucleotide sequence: TGCAGCGTTGAAACGACTGGGGATACGCAGTATTTT. The encoded protein is CSVETTGDTQYF.

Only a few counts were recorded for this clone. The chain carries TRBV7-2 and TRBJ1-2; D unclear. The CDR3 runs 13 residues. CDR1 SGHTA and CDR2 FQGNSA come from the germline V gene. V was cut by 2 bases and J by 8 bases, with 12 bases left in between. CDR3 loop: CASSLFLGEGYTF. The CDR3 DNA reads TGTGCCAGCAGCTTATTCCTCGGGGAGGGCTACACCTTC.

This chain links TRBV28 with TRBJ1-5; D gene uncertain. CDR1 and CDR2 (germline): MDHEN, SYDVKM. This CDR3 has 15 residues. The ends were cut back, 6 bases at V and 2 bases at J, with 14 bases in the middle. Written as DNA, the CDR3 is TGTGCCAGCAGGTCCTCGGGGTGGGGCAATCAGCCCCAGCATTTT. This encodes CASRSSGWGNQPQHF. The whole variable domain, filled in from reference TRBV28 and TRBJ1-5, reads DVKVTQSSRYLVKRTGEKVFLECVQDMDHENMFWYRQDPGLGLRLIYFSYDVKMKEKGDIPEGYSVSREKKERFSLILESASTNQTSMYLCASRSSGWGNQPQHFGDGTRLSIL.

V gene TRBV28 combines with J gene TRBJ2-5; 9 nucleotides agree with TRBD2. Germline V lookup: CDR1 MDHEN, CDR2 SYDVKM. This CDR3 comprises 13 residues. V was clipped by 8 bases and J by 5 bases; unmatched bases: 6. In DNA, the CDR3 is TGTGCCAGCGTCTTCCTAGCGGGGGAGACCCAGTACTTC. This gives the protein CASVFLAGETQYF.

As DNA, the CDR3 is TGTGCCAGCAGCCGAAGACAGGACAATGAGCAGTTCTTC. This sequence encodes CASSRRQDNEQFF. The rearrangement uses TRBV7-3 and TRBJ2-1; weak D call: TRBD1 (6 bases). Looked up from germline, CDR1 is SGHTA and CDR2 is FQGTGA. This CDR3 comprises 13 residues. Trimming took off 5 bases at V and 5 bases at J, with 10 bases between the two ends.

V is TRBV2 and J is TRBJ2-7; tentative D call: TRBD1 (5 bases). The germline CDR1 and CDR2 sequences are SNHLY and FYNNEI. This CDR3 is built from 12 residues. V lost 9 bases and J lost 4, with 13 bases in between. The CDR3 DNA sequence: TGTGCCAGTGAAAGACAGCCGTACGAGCAGTACTTC. Translated: CASERQPYEQYF.

This chain uses TRBV19 with TRBJ2-2; D may be TRBD1 (6 bases). With 3 bases removed from V and 6 bases from J, the gap between germline ends came to 11 bases. Germline V gene sequence: CDR1 LNHDA, CDR2 SQIVND (reference sequence). CDR3 length: 14 amino acids. CDR3 in amino acids: CASSITGLPGELFF. Written as DNA, the CDR3 is TGTGCCAGTAGTATCACAGGGCTCCCCGGGGAGCTGTTTTTT.

The chain recombines TRBV27 with TRBJ2-6; 8 nucleotides align to TRBD1. Per the germline V gene, CDR1 is MNHEY and CDR2 is SMNVEV (reference sequence). This CDR3 is built from 17 residues. V dropped 4 bases and J dropped 0; count of bases not matched to a gene: 5. The CDR3 nucleotides read TGTGCCAGCAGTTCCGGGGACAGGAGCTCTGGGGCCAACGTCCTGACTTTC. Amino acids: CASSSGDRSSGANVLTF.

CDR3: CASSEVGGRGGNEQYF. The CDR3 DNA sequence: TGTGCCAGCAGTGAGGTTGGCGGCAGGGGAGGGAACGAGCAGTACTTC. The J gene is TRBJ2-7, the V gene TRBV2; D perhaps matches TRBD2 (7 bases). CDR3 length: 16 amino acids. CDR1 is SNHLY, CDR2 FYNNEI, per germline. V lost 3 bases and J lost 5, with 20 bases in between. Together with reference TRBV2 and TRBJ2-7, the CDR3 gives the full variable domain: EPEVTQTPSHQVTQMGQEVILRCVPISNHLYFYWYRQILGQKVEFLVSFYNNEISEKSEIFDDQFSVERPDGSNFTLKIRSTKLEDSAMYFCASSEVGGRGGNEQYFGPGTRLTVT.

This clone was seen once. The chain has TRBV7-9 and TRBJ2-7, with 11 bases fitting TRBD2. Trimming cost V 3 bases and J 0 bases; bases outside gene matches: 1. Per the germline V gene, CDR1 is SEHNR and CDR2 is FQNEAQ (reference sequence). The CDR3 spans 15 residues. The chain's CDR3 is CASSFSGGASYEQYF. The CDR3 DNA is TGTGCCAGCAGCTTTAGCGGGGGGGCCTCCTACGAGCAGTACTTC.

The V and J genes are TRBV5-4 and TRBJ2-5; a possible D gene is TRBD1 (6 bases). The germline V and J ends were trimmed by 4 bases and 5 bases, with 18 bases remaining between them. The V gene's germline CDR1 is SGHNT and CDR2 YYREEE (reference sequence). The CDR3 extends over 15 amino acids. The CDR3: CASSPSTGHRETQYF. Here the CDR3 DNA reads TGTGCCAGCAGCCCTTCAACAGGGCACCGGGAGACCCAGTACTTC.

The rearrangement links TRBV4-1 to TRBJ2-7; 9 bases are a match to TRBD2. The trim removed 1 base at V and 2 bases at J, leaving 3 bases unmatched. This CDR3 spans 15 amino acids. Germline V CDR1 and CDR2: MGHRA, YSYEKL. The CDR3 loop is CASSQVSGRTYEQYF. CDR3 in DNA: TGCGCCAGCAGCCAAGTAAGCGGGAGGACCTACGAGCAGTACTTC.

This chain uses TRBV7-6 with TRBJ1-6; D possibly corresponds to TRBD1 (6 bases). V was cut by 0 bases and J by 10 bases, with 13 bases left in between. The CDR3 spans 15 residues. The germline V gene encodes CDR1 SGHVS and CDR2 FNYEAQ. In nucleotides, the CDR3 is TGTGCCAGCAGCTTAGCGGGGGCAGGGCCCTCACCCCTCCACTTT. Translating it yields CASSLAGAGPSPLHF. The full variable domain, with the rest looked up from reference TRBV7-6 and TRBJ1-6, is GAGVSQSPRYKVTKRGQDVALRCDPISGHVSLYWYRQALGQGPEFLTYFNYEAQQDKSGLPNDRFSAERPEGSISTLTIQRTEQRDSAMYRCASSLAGAGPSPLHFGNGTRLTVT.

This chain links TRBV19 with TRBJ1-2, with a weak D call TRBD1 (6 bases). Germline CDR1 and CDR2: LNHDA and SQIVND (reference sequence). The CDR3 spans 13 residues. In DNA form, the CDR3 reads TGTGTTCGGCCCCCAGGGGCGAGAGAAGGCTACACCTTC. Its protein product is CVRPPGAREGYTF.

This chain uses TRBV28 with TRBJ2-7; TRBD1 is a possible D gene (5 bases). This CDR3 is built from 15 residues. The germline V gene encodes CDR1 MDHEN and CDR2 SYDVKM. V was cut by 1 base and J by 4 bases, with 14 bases left in between. This chain's CDR3 is CASSLFQGSSYEQYF. The DNA for the CDR3 is TGTGCCAGCAGTTTATTTCAGGGTAGTTCGTACGAGCAGTACTTC.

The CDR3: CASSLGVGGAQETQYF. For the CDR3, the DNA is TGTGCCAGCAGCTTAGGGGTTGGCGGGGCCCAAGAGACCCAGTACTTC. V and J are TRBV11-2 and TRBJ2-5, with D possibly TRBD2 on 6 matching bases. CDR3 size: 16 residues. The germline CDR1 and CDR2 sequences are SGHAT and FQNNGV. The V end was cut by 1 base, the J end by 1 base, with 13 bases between.

This chain links TRBV9 with TRBJ1-1, with D hard to call. Germline CDR1 is SGDLS and CDR2 is YYNGEE. Deletions cut 5 bases from V and 4 bases from J, with 6 bases between. The CDR3 contains 11 residues. This CDR3 is CASSRGTEAFF. The CDR3 DNA reads TGTGCCAGCAGTCGGGGCACTGAAGCTTTCTTT.

This chain uses TRBV29-1 with TRBJ2-3, with D perhaps matching TRBD1 (5 bases). The length of the CDR3 is 13 residues. The V end was cut by 4 bases, the J end by 2 bases, with 10 bases between. From germline, CDR1 is SQVTM and CDR2 ANQGSEA. This CDR3 is CSVGGRHTDTQYF. CDR3 DNA: TGCAGCGTTGGGGGCAGACACACAGATACGCAGTATTTT.

The chain combines TRBV5-4 with TRBJ1-1; 8 positions agree with TRBD1. With 7 bases clipped from V and 7 bases from J, the junction kept 15 bases outside the gene matches. The CDR3 is made up of 15 amino acids. Germline V gene sequence: CDR1 SGHNT, CDR2 YYREEE (reference sequence). CDR3 amino acids: CASGPQTGGFGEAFF. The CDR3 bases are TGTGCCAGCGGGCCGCAAACAGGGGGGTTCGGTGAAGCTTTCTTT.

This clone has a single count. DNA for the CDR3: TGTGCCAGCAGCCCTGTTGGGGGCAGGGGGCTGTACGAGCAGTACTTC. This translates into CASSPVGGRGLYEQYF. The chain couples TRBV11-2 to TRBJ2-7; TRBD1 matches 8 bases. The V gene end was trimmed by 5 bases and the J gene end by 4 bases; junction bases not matched to a gene: 13. Germline CDR1 SGHAT, CDR2 FQNNGV. The CDR3 is made up of 16 amino acids.

V gene TRBV5-1 combines with J gene TRBJ2-7; maybe TRBD2 (5 bases). Germline values: CDR1 SGHRS, CDR2 YFSETQ. The CDR3 runs to 16 residues. V was shortened by 0 bases and J by 0 bases, with 13 bases between the two germline ends. The CDR3 region is CASSLEAVGSSYEQYF. CDR3 bases: TGCGCCAGCAGCTTGGAAGCGGTCGGCAGCTCCTACGAGCAGTACTTC.

Only a few counts were recorded for this clone. The genes are TRBV6-5 and TRBJ1-1, with D unresolved. The CDR3 runs 16 residues. Between the trimmed V and J ends, which lost 2 bases and 0 bases, there was a span of 13 bases. Germline CDR1 MNHEY, CDR2 SVGAGI. The CDR3 DNA is TGTGCCAGCAGTTACGGGAGCCTATCTATGAACACTGAAGCTTTCTTT. Its translation is CASSYGSLSMNTEAFF.

V gene TRBV6-1 combines with J gene TRBJ1-5, with 8 bases lining up with TRBD1. Germline lookup yields CDR1 MNHNS and CDR2 SASEGT. The CDR3 is 19 residues long. V trimming: 0 bases; J trimming: 4 bases; junction bases outside the gene matches: 14. The CDR3 reads CASSEALRTGLPSNQPQHF. The CDR3 DNA follows: TGTGCCAGCAGTGAAGCGCTTCGGACAGGGCTGCCAAGTAATCAGCCCCAGCATTTT.

The rearrangement links TRBV6-1 to TRBJ1-5; maybe TRBD1 (5 bases). CDR1 and CDR2 (germline): MNHNS, SASEGT. The CDR3 sequence is 14 residues long. With 5 bases removed from V and 2 bases from J, the gap between germline ends came to 10 bases. The CDR3 sequence: CASSMTDGNQPQHF. The CDR3 DNA reads as TGTGCCAGCAGTATGACAGATGGCAATCAGCCCCAGCATTTT.

This clone came up a few times. The chain carries TRBV11-3 and TRBJ2-1; 7 bases fit TRBD2. Germline V gene lookup returns CDR1 SGHNT and CDR2 YENEEA. This CDR3 spans 16 amino acids. V lost 5 bases and J lost 3; bases outside the gene matches: 10. CDR3 in DNA: TGTGCCAGCAGCCTTCTAGCGGCTGGTGGCTACAATGAGCAGTTCTTC. Amino acid sequence: CASSLLAAGGYNEQFF.

CDR3 coding DNA: TGTGCCAGTATCGGGGACACCGGGGAGCTGTTTTTT. Its protein is CASIGDTGELFF. The chain links TRBV19 to TRBJ2-2, with TRBD2 as a possible D gene (5 bases). Germline V gives CDR1 LNHDA, CDR2 SQIVND (reference sequence). Trimming removed 7 bases at V and 3 bases at J, with 6 bases between. The CDR3 sequence is 12 residues long.

The chain is built from TRBV4-1 and TRBJ2-7; 11 positions match TRBD2. V dropped 1 base and J dropped 1; count of bases not matched to a gene: 9. CDR3 size: 18 residues. Germline CDR1 is MGHRA and CDR2 is YSYEKL. The CDR3 spells CASSQGGLGLADSYEQYV. In DNA form, the CDR3 reads TGCGCCAGCAGCCAAGGCGGTCTGGGACTAGCGGATTCCTACGAGCAGTACGTC.

The J gene is TRBJ2-7, the V gene TRBV6-1; D might be TRBD1 (6 bases). Trimming removed 4 bases from V and 2 bases from J, with 15 bases in between. The CDR3 contains 15 residues. Germline V lookup: CDR1 MNHNS, CDR2 SASEGT. The CDR3: CASSAQGTAPYEQYF. The CDR3, as DNA: TGTGCCAGCAGTGCCCAGGGGACGGCGCCCTACGAGCAGTACTTC.

By share, this clone ranks as large (0.1 to 1%). The V call is TRBV4-2, the J call TRBJ2-1; the match to TRBD2 covers 11 bases. This CDR3 has 14 amino acids. The ends lost 9 bases at V and 6 bases at J; junction bases unmatched: 7. Germline V gene sequence: CDR1 LGHNA, CDR2 YNFKEQ. The CDR3 DNA reads TGTGCCAGTTCTCTAGCGGGGGGCCCCAATGAGCAGTTCTTC. It specifies CASSLAGGPNEQFF.

This rearrangement joins TRBV11-2 to TRBJ2-1; 11 positions agree with TRBD2. The J segment lost 7 bases and the V segment lost 1 base, leaving 3 bases of the junction unmatched. Germline V CDR1 and CDR2: SGHAT, FQNNGV. The CDR3 sequence is 15 residues long. The CDR3 loop reads CASSLVRLAGNEQFF. The CDR3 bases are TGTGCCAGCAGCTTAGTCAGACTAGCGGGGAATGAGCAGTTCTTC.

The J gene is TRBJ1-1, the V gene TRBV7-6, with D possibly matching TRBD1 (5 bases). Germline V gives CDR1 SGHVS, CDR2 FNYEAQ. Deletions cut 7 bases from V and 1 base from J, with 10 bases between. The CDR3 extends over 13 amino acids. The CDR3 DNA follows: TGTGCCAGCACCCAGGGCCAGAACACTGAAGCTTTCTTT. Translating gives CASTQGQNTEAFF.